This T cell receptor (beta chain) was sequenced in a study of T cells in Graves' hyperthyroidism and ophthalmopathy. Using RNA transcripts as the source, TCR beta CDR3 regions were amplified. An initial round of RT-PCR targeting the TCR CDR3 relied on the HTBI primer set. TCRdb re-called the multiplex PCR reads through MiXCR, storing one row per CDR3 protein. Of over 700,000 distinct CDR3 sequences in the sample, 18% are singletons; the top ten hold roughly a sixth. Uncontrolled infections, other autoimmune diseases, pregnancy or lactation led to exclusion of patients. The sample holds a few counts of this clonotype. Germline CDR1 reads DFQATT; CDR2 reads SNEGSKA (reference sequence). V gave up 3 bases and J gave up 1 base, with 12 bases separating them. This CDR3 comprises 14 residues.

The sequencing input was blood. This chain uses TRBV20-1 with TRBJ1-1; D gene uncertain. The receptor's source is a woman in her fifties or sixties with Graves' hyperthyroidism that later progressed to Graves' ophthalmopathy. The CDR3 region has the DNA TGCAGTGCTAGGGGCGTCCTGCAGAACACTGAAGCTTTCTTT. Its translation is CSARGVLQNTEAFF.